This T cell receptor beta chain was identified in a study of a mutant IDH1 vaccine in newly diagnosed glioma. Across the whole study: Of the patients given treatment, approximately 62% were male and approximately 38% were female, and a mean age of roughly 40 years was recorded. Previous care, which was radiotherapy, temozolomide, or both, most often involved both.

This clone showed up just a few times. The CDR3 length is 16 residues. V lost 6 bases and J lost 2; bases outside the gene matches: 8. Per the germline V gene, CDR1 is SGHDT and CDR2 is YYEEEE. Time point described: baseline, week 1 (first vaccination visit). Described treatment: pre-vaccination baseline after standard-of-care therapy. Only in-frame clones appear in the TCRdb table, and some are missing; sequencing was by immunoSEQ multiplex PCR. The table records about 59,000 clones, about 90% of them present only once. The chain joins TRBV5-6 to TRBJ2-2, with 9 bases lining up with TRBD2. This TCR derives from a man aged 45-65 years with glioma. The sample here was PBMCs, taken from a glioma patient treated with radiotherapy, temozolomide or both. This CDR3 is CASTRRGGTNTGELFF. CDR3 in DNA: TGTGCCAGCACCCGGCGGGGGGGGACTAACACCGGGGAGCTGTTTTTT.